The 9 T cell receptor beta chains below come from one sample, sequenced in a study of cytomegalovirus exposure and HLA in healthy donors. Generated by immunoSEQ multiplex PCR, the TCRdb table keeps only in-frame clones and is missing some. The sample comprises around 71,000 clones, approximately 94% of which are singletons, and roughly 1.4% rests with the top ten. What was sequenced was PBMCs. These receptors originate from a man between 18 and 35 years old in good health and CMV-seropositive.

This clone was detected only once. The gene calls are TRBV4-1 and TRBJ1-1; D may be TRBD1 (6 bases). Per the germline V gene, CDR1 is MGHRA and CDR2 is YSYEKL. Between the trimmed V and J ends, which lost 6 bases and 5 bases, there was a span of 22 bases. The CDR3 is 16 amino acids. The DNA for the CDR3 is TGCGCCAGCAGTCCTGGGAGGGGGGGATGGGAGACTGAAGCTTTCTTT. It specifies CASSPGRGGWETEAFF.

V and J are TRBV9 and TRBJ2-2, with TRBD1 identical over 11 bases. The CDR3 has 18 amino acids. Unmatched junction bases numbered 14, after V lost 2 bases and J lost 8 bases. Germline V gene sequence: CDR1 SGDLS, CDR2 YYNGEE. The CDR3 DNA reads TGTGCCAGCAGCGTCCCCTCCCCGGGACAGGGGGACTCTGGGGAGCTGTTTTTT. Translated, it gives CASSVPSPGQGDSGELFF. The full variable domain, with the rest looked up from reference TRBV9 and TRBJ2-2, is DSGVTQTPKHLITATGQRVTLRCSPRSGDLSVYWYQQSLDQGLQFLIQYYNGEERAKGNILERFSAQQFPDLHSELNLSSLELGDSALYFCASSVPSPGQGDSGELFFGEGSRLTVL.

V gene TRBV6-4 combines with J gene TRBJ2-1; the match to TRBD1 covers 7 bases. V was pared by 4 bases and J by 7 bases, with 16 bases of the junction left unmatched. The CDR3 covers 17 residues. Germline V gene lookup returns CDR1 MRHNA and CDR2 SNTAGT. The CDR3 is CASSAPRQGFRLNEQFF. CDR3 coding DNA: TGTGCCAGCAGTGCCCCCCGACAGGGATTTAGATTAAATGAGCAGTTCTTC.

The count of this clone is one. The chain uses TRBV9 and TRBJ2-5; the match to TRBD2 covers 9 bases. The CDR3 spans 16 residues. The trim removed 0 bases at V and 2 bases at J, leaving 5 bases unmatched. In germline, CDR1 is SGDLS, CDR2 YYNGEE. The CDR3 protein is CASSVGTAGGQETQYF. As DNA, the CDR3 is TGTGCCAGCAGCGTAGGGACAGCGGGGGGACAAGAGACCCAGTACTTC.

This chain connects TRBV21-1 to TRBJ2-7; the table names TRBD2, a call not compared with the DNA. TRBV21-1 is marked as a pseudogene. This CDR3 is 15 amino acids long. The CDR3 DNA follows: TGTGCCAGCAGCAGCCCGGGACTAGCGTTGATCGAGCAGTACTTC. Its protein product is CASSSPGLALIEQYF.

This clone was found once. The CDR3 DNA sequence: TGTGCCAGCAGCTTGGGAGGGACGACGTTTCGTCAGCCCCAGCATTTT. Protein: CASSLGGTTFRQPQHF. The chain employs TRBV7-9 and TRBJ1-5; a possible D gene is TRBD1 (5 bases). The CDR3 runs to 16 residues. Trimming pared 3 bases from V and 6 bases from J, leaving 18 bases between. Germline V gives CDR1 SEHNR, CDR2 FQNEAQ (reference sequence).

This clone was found once. The genes are TRBV6-1 and TRBJ2-2, with no clear D. This CDR3 spans 15 amino acids. Trimming left V 7 bases short and J 0 bases short, with 12 bases between. Germline V gene data show CDR1 as MNHNS and CDR2 as SASEGT. CDR3 protein: CASTLTPANTGELFF. The CDR3 nucleotides read TGTGCCAGCACCCTCACCCCGGCGAACACCGGGGAGCTGTTTTTT.

The CDR3 loop is CASSSDGVRDHNEQFF. The CDR3 bases are TGTGCCAGCAGTTCTGATGGGGTACGGGATCATAATGAGCAGTTCTTC. The chain combines TRBV7-9 with TRBJ2-1; tentatively, D is TRBD2 (5 bases). CDR1 is SEHNR, CDR2 FQNEAQ, per germline (reference sequence). The V and J ends lost 6 bases and 7 bases respectively, with 22 bases between them. The CDR3 extends over 16 amino acids.

The rearrangement uses TRBV5-5 and TRBJ2-7; 7 nucleotides match TRBD1. CDR1 is SGHKS and CDR2 is YYEKEE in the germline V gene (reference sequence). The CDR3 consists of 14 residues. V shed 4 bases, J shed 2 bases, and the junction held 6 bases outside the gene matches. Here the CDR3 reads CASSPDRVPYEQYF. CDR3 coding DNA: TGTGCCAGCAGCCCAGACAGGGTCCCCTACGAGCAGTACTTC.